The rows below give T cell receptor beta chains drawn from one sample of a study of T-cell memory formation after mild COVID-19. TCRdb analysed the 5' RACE reads with MiXCR anew, one entry per CDR3 protein. The sample has a few hundred thousand distinct CDR3 sequences; approximately 22% are singletons. Specimen: PBMCs or a T cell subset sorted from them (not recorded which). All receptors come from a man between 18 and 29 years old who had mild COVID-19 (a few samples of this study predate the infection). Cell type and time point are not known. Both conserved end residues are part of each CDR3. A D gene is named only where the DNA matches it firmly. Size values are once, few and many counts, or a class for expanded clones, and some rows have none.

v_call: TRBV6-2/TRBV6-3; d_call: -; j_call: TRBJ2-7; clone_size: few; cdr3_nt: TGTGCCAGCAGTTACCCCCCCACTAACCGGGGGCCGGGGGGCGAGCAGTACTTC; cdr3_aa: CASSYPPTNRGPGGEQYF
v_call: TRBV4-3; d_call: -; j_call: TRBJ2-1; clone_size: few; cdr3_nt: TGCGCCAGCAGACCCGGGACGTCAAAGTACAATGAGCAGTTCTTC; cdr3_aa: CASRPGTSKYNEQFF
v_call: TRBV20-1; d_call: -; j_call: TRBJ2-3; clone_size: -; cdr3_nt: TGCAGTGCTCTGGACACTAGCACAGATACGCAGTATTTT; cdr3_aa: CSALDTSTDTQYF
v_call: TRBV7-2; d_call: -; j_call: TRBJ1-2; clone_size: -; cdr3_nt: TGTGCCAGCAGCTCTAGACAGGCTTCTAACTATGGCTACACCTTC; cdr3_aa: CASSSRQASNYGYTF
v_call: TRBV7-9; d_call: -; j_call: TRBJ2-5; clone_size: few; cdr3_nt: TGTGCCAGCAGCTTTCGATTTCGGGGGAGCCAAGAGACCCAGTACTTC; cdr3_aa: CASSFRFRGSQETQYF
v_call: TRBV20-1; d_call: -; j_call: TRBJ2-5; clone_size: few; cdr3_nt: TGCAGTGCCACCTGGAGGGGCTGGGAGACCCAGTACTTC; cdr3_aa: CSATWRGWETQYF
v_call: TRBV5-1; d_call: -; j_call: TRBJ2-1; clone_size: few; cdr3_nt: TGCGCCAGCAGCGCCCCGGGTTCCTACAATGAGCAGTTCTTC; cdr3_aa: CASSAPGSYNEQFF
v_call: TRBV2; d_call: -; j_call: TRBJ2-5; clone_size: -; cdr3_nt: TGTGCCAGCAGTGAATGGGGTAACCAAGAGACCCAGTACTTC; cdr3_aa: CASSEWGNQETQYF
v_call: TRBV7-2; d_call: -; j_call: TRBJ2-2; clone_size: -; cdr3_nt: TGTGCCAGCAGACCCACCTTGGGCACCGGGGAGCTGTTTTTT; cdr3_aa: CASRPTLGTGELFF
v_call: TRBV7-9; d_call: TRBD1; j_call: TRBJ1-1; clone_size: few; cdr3_nt: TGTGCCAGCAGCATCACAATCCGGGACAGGGGCACTGAAGCTTTCTTT; cdr3_aa: CASSITIRDRGTEAFF
v_call: TRBV20-1; d_call: -; j_call: TRBJ2-3; clone_size: few; cdr3_nt: TGCAGTGCTAGAGAAGGGGGAGATACGCAGTATTTT; cdr3_aa: CSAREGGDTQYF
v_call: TRBV3-1; d_call: -; j_call: TRBJ1-3; clone_size: many; cdr3_nt: TGTGCCAGCAGCGCAGAAATAGGGTTTACTGGAAACACCATATATTTT; cdr3_aa: CASSAEIGFTGNTIYF
v_call: TRBV7-9; d_call: -; j_call: TRBJ1-2; clone_size: few; cdr3_nt: TGTGCCAGCAGCTTCCAGAATCTACGTAACTATGGCTACACCTTC; cdr3_aa: CASSFQNLRNYGYTF
v_call: TRBV7-9; d_call: TRBD1; j_call: TRBJ2-3; clone_size: -; cdr3_nt: TGTGCCAGCAGCTCTACACGGACAGGTAGCACAGATACGCAGTATTTT; cdr3_aa: CASSSTRTGSTDTQYF
v_call: TRBV10-3; d_call: -; j_call: TRBJ1-6; clone_size: few; cdr3_nt: TGTGCCATCAGCGCCGCTAATTCACCCCTCCACTTT; cdr3_aa: CAISAANSPLHF
v_call: TRBV10-3; d_call: -; j_call: TRBJ2-7; clone_size: -; cdr3_nt: TGTGCCATCAGTGAGCCGGGACTGACCGACTACGAGCAGTACTTC; cdr3_aa: CAISEPGLTDYEQYF
v_call: TRBV7-6; d_call: -; j_call: TRBJ2-1; clone_size: -; cdr3_nt: TGTGCCAGCAGCTTATATCCACGAGGCTATTACAATGAGCAGTTCTTC; cdr3_aa: CASSLYPRGYYNEQFF
v_call: TRBV5-1; d_call: -; j_call: TRBJ2-5; clone_size: -; cdr3_nt: TGCGCCAGCAGCTTTATCGGGGCCCTGGAGACCCAGTACTTC; cdr3_aa: CASSFIGALETQYF
v_call: TRBV7-7; d_call: TRBD1; j_call: TRBJ2-2; clone_size: -; cdr3_nt: TGTGCTAGCAGCGGACAGGGTTCTGCCGGGGAGCTGTTTTTT; cdr3_aa: CASSGQGSAGELFF
v_call: TRBV27; d_call: TRBD2; j_call: TRBJ2-5; clone_size: -; cdr3_nt: TGTGCCAGCAGTGTTCGTGGGCTAGCGGGGGCCCAAGAGACCCAGTACTTC; cdr3_aa: CASSVRGLAGAQETQYF
v_call: TRBV6-6; d_call: -; j_call: TRBJ1-4; clone_size: -; cdr3_nt: TGTGCCAGCTATATACCAACTAATGAAAAACTGTTTTTT; cdr3_aa: CASYIPTNEKLFF
v_call: TRBV5-1; d_call: -; j_call: TRBJ1-4; clone_size: few; cdr3_nt: TGCGCCAGCAGCTTGATCGGGACTAATGAAAAACTGTTTTTT; cdr3_aa: CASSLIGTNEKLFF
v_call: TRBV5-5; d_call: -; j_call: TRBJ2-7; clone_size: few; cdr3_nt: TGTGCCAGCAGCTTGCTACTGCAGGCCTACGAGCAGTACTTC; cdr3_aa: CASSLLLQAYEQYF
v_call: TRBV7-9; d_call: -; j_call: TRBJ2-1; clone_size: -; cdr3_nt: TGTGCCAGCAGCTCCCGTTGGACGCTGGGTGAGCAGTTCTTC; cdr3_aa: CASSSRWTLGEQFF
v_call: TRBV29-1; d_call: TRBD2; j_call: TRBJ2-7; clone_size: few; cdr3_nt: TGCAGCGTTGATCCCGGGGGGTCCTACGAGCAGTACTTC; cdr3_aa: CSVDPGGSYEQYF
v_call: TRBV14; d_call: -; j_call: TRBJ2-1; clone_size: -; cdr3_nt: TGTGCCAGCAGCTGGGAAGGGTCAGGCTCCTACAATGAGCAGTTCTTC; cdr3_aa: CASSWEGSGSYNEQFF
v_call: TRBV6-6; d_call: -; j_call: TRBJ1-1; clone_size: few; cdr3_nt: TGTGCCAGCAGTTATCACCTAAGGCCGAGGAACACTGAAGCTTTCTTT; cdr3_aa: CASSYHLRPRNTEAFF
v_call: TRBV7-7; d_call: -; j_call: TRBJ2-2; clone_size: -; cdr3_nt: TGTGCCAGCAGCGCGGGAATAGCGAACACCGGGGAGCTGTTTTTT; cdr3_aa: CASSAGIANTGELFF
v_call: TRBV12-3/TRBV12-4; d_call: -; j_call: TRBJ1-1; clone_size: few; cdr3_nt: TGTGCCAGCAGTCCGAGGGACGGCCCGGGGACTGAAGCTTTCTTT; cdr3_aa: CASSPRDGPGTEAFF
v_call: TRBV6-2/TRBV6-3; d_call: -; j_call: TRBJ2-3; clone_size: -; cdr3_nt: TGTGCCAGCAGTCTTACTAGCATCCCTGATACGCAGTATTTT; cdr3_aa: CASSLTSIPDTQYF
v_call: TRBV7-2; d_call: -; j_call: TRBJ1-5; clone_size: -; cdr3_nt: TGTGCCAGCAGCTCGGGCCTTAGTGGTCAGCCCCAGCATTTT; cdr3_aa: CASSSGLSGQPQHF
v_call: TRBV4-3; d_call: -; j_call: TRBJ2-1; clone_size: many; cdr3_nt: TGCGCCAGCAGCCCACAGCCGTACAATGAGCAGTTCTTC; cdr3_aa: CASSPQPYNEQFF
v_call: TRBV27; d_call: TRBD1; j_call: TRBJ2-2; clone_size: once; cdr3_nt: TGTGCCAGCAGTTCCGACACAGGGGCCGGGGAGCTGTTTTTT; cdr3_aa: CASSSDTGAGELFF